What follows is one T cell receptor beta chain and its context. From germline, CDR1 is MNHEY and CDR2 SVGAGI. The trim removed 0 bases at V and 6 bases at J, leaving 2 bases unmatched. The CDR3 length is 14 residues. Method: immunoSEQ multiplex PCR; TCRdb's copy keeps in-frame clones and lacks some. The table includes about 240,000 clones, approximately 80% detected once. These data come from a study of blood T cell repertoires in COVID-19. Across the whole study: In each case, the material was cDNA or gDNA derived from T cells, B-cell-depleted T cells, or PBMCs.

The TCR sequence derives from a man between 25 and 39 years old who had recovered from COVID-19. Sample: peripheral blood. The chain links TRBV6-5 to TRBJ1-1, with 9 bases lining up with TRBD1. The CDR3 DNA is TGTGCCAGCAGTTACTCCGGGACAGGGTCTGAAGCTTTCTTT. This translates into CASSYSGTGSEAFF.